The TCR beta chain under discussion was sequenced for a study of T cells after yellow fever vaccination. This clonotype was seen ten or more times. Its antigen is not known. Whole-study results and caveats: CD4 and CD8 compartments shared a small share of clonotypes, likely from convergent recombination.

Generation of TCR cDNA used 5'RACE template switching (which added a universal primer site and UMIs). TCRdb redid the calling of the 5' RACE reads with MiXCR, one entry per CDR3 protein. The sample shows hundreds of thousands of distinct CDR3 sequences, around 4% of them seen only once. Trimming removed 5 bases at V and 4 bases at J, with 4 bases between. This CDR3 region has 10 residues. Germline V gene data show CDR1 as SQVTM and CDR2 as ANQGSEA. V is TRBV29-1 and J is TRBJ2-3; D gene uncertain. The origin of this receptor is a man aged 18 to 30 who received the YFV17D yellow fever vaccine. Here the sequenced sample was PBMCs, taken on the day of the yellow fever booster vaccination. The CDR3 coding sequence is TGCAGCGTTAGGGCAGATACGCAGTATTTT. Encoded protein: CSVRADTQYF.